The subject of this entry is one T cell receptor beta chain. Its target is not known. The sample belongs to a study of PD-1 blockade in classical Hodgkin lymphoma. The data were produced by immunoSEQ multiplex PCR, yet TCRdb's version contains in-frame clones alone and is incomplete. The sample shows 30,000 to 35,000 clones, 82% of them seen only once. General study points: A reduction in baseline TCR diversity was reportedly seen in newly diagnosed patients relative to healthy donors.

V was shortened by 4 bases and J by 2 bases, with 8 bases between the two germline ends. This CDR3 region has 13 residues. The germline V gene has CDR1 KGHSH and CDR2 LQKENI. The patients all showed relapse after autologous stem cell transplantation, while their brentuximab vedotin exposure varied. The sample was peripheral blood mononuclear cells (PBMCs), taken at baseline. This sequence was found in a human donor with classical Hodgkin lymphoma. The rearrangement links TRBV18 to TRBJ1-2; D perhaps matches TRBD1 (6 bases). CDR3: CASSLGQNYGYTF. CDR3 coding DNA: TGTGCCAGCTCACTTGGACAGAACTATGGCTACACCTTC.